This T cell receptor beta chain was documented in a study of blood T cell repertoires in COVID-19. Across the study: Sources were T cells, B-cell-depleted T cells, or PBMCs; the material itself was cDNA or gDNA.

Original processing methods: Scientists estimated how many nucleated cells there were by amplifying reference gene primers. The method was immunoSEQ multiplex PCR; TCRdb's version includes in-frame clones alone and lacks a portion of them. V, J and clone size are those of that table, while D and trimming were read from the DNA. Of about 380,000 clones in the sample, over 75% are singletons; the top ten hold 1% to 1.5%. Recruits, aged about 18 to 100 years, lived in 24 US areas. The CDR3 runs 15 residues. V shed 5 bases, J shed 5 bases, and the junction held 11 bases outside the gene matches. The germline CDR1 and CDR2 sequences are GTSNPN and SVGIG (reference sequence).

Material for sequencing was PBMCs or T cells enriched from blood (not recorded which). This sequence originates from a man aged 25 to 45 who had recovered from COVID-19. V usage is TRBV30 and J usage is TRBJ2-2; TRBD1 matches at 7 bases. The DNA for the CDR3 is TGTGCCTGGCAAAACCCGGGACAGACGACCGGGGAGCTGTTTTTT. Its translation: CAWQNPGQTTGELFF.